The present T cell receptor beta chain was sequenced within a study of regulatory and conventional T cells in RAG deficiency. General study findings and limits: Patient subsets had shorter CDR3s; Omenn Treg-Tconv overlap exceeded 90%.

The sorted conventional CD4+ T cells were CD25-low and CD127-high, with genomic DNA sequenced. A word on this clone: Its target is unknown.

The method was immunoSEQ multiplex PCR; TCRdb's version includes in-frame clones alone and lacks a portion of them. The table lists approximately 22,000 clones, 95% to 97% of them singletons. Germline V gene sequence: CDR1 KGHSH, CDR2 LQKENI. The CDR3 covers 14 residues. Trimming shortened V by 0 bases and J by 1 base, and 7 bases separated the two germline ends. This sample also appeared in a second study, on regulatory T cells. That source adds: Primers: 52 TRBV forward and 13 TRBJ reverse.

The V and J genes are TRBV18 and TRBJ2-7; D perhaps matches TRBD1 (5 bases). Sequencing input: CD25- CD4+ T cells sorted from blood. This TCR came from a human donor in good health. The CDR3 sequence: CASSPPGRSYEQYF. The DNA for the CDR3 is TGTGCCAGCTCACCACCGGGGCGTTCCTACGAGCAGTACTTC.